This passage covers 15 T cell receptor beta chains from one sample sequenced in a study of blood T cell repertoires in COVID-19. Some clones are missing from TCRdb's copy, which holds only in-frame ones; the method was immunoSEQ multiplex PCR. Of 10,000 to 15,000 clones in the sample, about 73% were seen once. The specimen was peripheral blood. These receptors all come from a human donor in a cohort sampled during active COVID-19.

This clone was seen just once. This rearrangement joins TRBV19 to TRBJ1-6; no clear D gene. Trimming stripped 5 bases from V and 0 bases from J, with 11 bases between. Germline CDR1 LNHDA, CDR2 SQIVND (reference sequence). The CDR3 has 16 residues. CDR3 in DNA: TGTGCCAGTAGTCTGGAGATCAGCTCCTATAATTCACCCCTCCACTTT. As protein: CASSLEISSYNSPLHF.

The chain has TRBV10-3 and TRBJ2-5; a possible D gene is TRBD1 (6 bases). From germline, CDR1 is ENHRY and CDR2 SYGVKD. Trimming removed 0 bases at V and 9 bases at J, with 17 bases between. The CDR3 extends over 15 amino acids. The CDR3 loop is CAISESGQGRKAQYF. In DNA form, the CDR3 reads TGTGCCATCAGTGAGTCGGGGCAGGGGCGGAAGGCCCAGTACTTC.

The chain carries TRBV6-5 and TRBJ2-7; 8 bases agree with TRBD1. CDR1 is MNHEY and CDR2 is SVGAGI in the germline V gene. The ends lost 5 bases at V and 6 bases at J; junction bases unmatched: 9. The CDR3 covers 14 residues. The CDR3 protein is CASSTTTGGGEQYF. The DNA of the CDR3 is TGTGCCAGCAGTACGACCACAGGGGGAGGCGAGCAGTACTTC.

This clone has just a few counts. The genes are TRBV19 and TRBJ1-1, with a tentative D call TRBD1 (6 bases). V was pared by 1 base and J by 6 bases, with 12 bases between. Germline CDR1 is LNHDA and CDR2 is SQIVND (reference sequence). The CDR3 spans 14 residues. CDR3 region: CASSIGDRLAEAFF. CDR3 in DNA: TGTGCCAGTAGTATAGGTGACAGGTTGGCTGAAGCTTTCTTT.

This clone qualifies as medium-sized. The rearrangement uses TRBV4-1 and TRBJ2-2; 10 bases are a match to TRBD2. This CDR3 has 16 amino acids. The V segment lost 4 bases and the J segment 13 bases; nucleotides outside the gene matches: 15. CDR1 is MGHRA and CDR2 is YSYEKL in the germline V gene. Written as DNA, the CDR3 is TGCGCCAGCAGCCCTCTGGGAGCGGGGGGGCCGGATGGGCTGTTTTTT. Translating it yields CASSPLGAGGPDGLFF.

The CDR3 protein is CASSLVGQGAEAFF. As DNA, the CDR3 is TGTGCCAGCAGTTTGGTAGGGCAGGGCGCTGAAGCTTTCTTT. The chain employs TRBV2 and TRBJ1-1; D may be TRBD1 (5 bases). In germline, CDR1 is SNHLY, CDR2 FYNNEI. V lost 5 bases and J 6 bases, leaving 16 bases between the germline ends. CDR3 length equals 14 residues.

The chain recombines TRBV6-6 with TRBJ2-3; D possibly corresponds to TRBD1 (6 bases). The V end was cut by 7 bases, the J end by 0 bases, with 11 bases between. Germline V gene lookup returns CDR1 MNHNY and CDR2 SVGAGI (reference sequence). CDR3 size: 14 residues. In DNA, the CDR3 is TGTGCCAGCAATGGGGGCTTCAGCACAGATACGCAGTATTTT. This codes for CASNGGFSTDTQYF.

The CDR3 DNA follows: TGTGCCAGCAGCCAAGATGGGAACAGGGGCACTGAAGCTTTCTTT. The encoded protein is CASSQDGNRGTEAFF. The rearrangement links TRBV4-2 to TRBJ1-1, with 7 bases identical to TRBD1. This CDR3 region has 15 residues. CDR1 LGHNA and CDR2 YNFKEQ come from the germline V gene. Trimming cost V 0 bases and J 4 bases; bases outside gene matches: 5.

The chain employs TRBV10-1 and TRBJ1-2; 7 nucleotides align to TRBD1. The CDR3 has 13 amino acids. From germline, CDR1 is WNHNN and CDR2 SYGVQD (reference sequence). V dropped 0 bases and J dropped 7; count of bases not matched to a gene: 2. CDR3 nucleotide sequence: TGCGCCAGCAGTGAGTCGAGGACAGGTGGCTACACCTTC. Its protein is CASSESRTGGYTF.

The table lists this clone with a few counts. CDR3 in DNA: TGTGCCAGCAGAACCCCGGGGGGCCAAGAGACCCAGTACTTC. Residues: CASRTPGGQETQYF. The chain has TRBV28 and TRBJ2-5, with 7 bases lining up with TRBD2. J lost 1 base, V lost 6 bases, and 5 bases had no gene match. The CDR3 runs 14 residues. Per germline, CDR1 MDHEN and CDR2 SYDVKM.

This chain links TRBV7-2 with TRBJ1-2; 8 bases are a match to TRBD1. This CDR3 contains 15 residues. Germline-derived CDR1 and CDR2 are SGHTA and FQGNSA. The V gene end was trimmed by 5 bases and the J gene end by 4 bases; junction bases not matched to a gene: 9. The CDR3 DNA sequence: TGTGCCAGCAGCGCGTGGACAGGGAACATCTATGGCTACACCTTC. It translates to CASSAWTGNIYGYTF.

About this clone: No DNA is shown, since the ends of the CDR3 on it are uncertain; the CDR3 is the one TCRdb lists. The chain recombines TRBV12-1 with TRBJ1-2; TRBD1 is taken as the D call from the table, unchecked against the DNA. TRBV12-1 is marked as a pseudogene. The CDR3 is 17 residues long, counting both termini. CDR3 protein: CASSFGSGTGYGYGYTF.

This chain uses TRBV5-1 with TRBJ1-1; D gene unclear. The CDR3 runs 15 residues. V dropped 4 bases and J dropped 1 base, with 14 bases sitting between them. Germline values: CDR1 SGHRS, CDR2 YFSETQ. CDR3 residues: CASSPTPGTNTEAFF. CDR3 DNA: TGCGCCAGCAGCCCGACGCCGGGTACGAACACTGAAGCTTTCTTT.

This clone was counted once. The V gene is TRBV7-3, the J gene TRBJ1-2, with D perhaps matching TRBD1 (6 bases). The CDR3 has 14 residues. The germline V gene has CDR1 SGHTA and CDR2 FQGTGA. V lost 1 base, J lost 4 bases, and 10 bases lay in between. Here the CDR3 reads CASSLNDRIYGYTF. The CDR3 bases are TGTGCCAGCAGCTTAAATGACAGGATCTATGGCTACACCTTC.

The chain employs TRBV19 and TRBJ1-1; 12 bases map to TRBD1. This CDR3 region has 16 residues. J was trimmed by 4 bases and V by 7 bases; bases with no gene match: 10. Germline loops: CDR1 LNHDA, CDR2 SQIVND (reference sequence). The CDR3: CASTLAGTGGRTEAFF. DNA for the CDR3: TGTGCCAGTACCCTAGCCGGGACAGGGGGCCGCACTGAAGCTTTCTTT.